This T cell receptor beta chain emerged from a study of Graves' ophthalmopathy and Graves' hyperthyroidism. Study-level background: No ophthalmopathy within 18 months of follow-up signified stable hyperthyroidism.

From germline, CDR1 is GTSNPN and CDR2 SVGIG (reference sequence). The V and J ends lost 3 bases and 4 bases respectively, with 12 bases between them. The CDR3 sequence is 13 residues long. RNA served as the template for amplifying TCR beta CDR3 regions. The first round was an RT-PCR with HTBI primers, and the second round was a multiplex PCR. TCRdb processed the multiplex PCR reads anew with MiXCR; each CDR3 protein has one entry. The sample yields around 1,200,000 distinct CDR3 sequences, roughly 35% seen once. This rearrangement joins TRBV30 to TRBJ1-2; D unresolved. The sequence was obtained from an adult man with Graves' hyperthyroidism. The sample comprised peripheral blood or thyroid tissue (not recorded which). CDR3 DNA: TGTGCCTGGAGCCAGAGGGTCGGCTATGGCTACACCTTC. Its translation is CAWSQRVGYGYTF.